Following are 32 T cell receptor beta chains from one sample sequenced in a study of cytomegalovirus exposure and HLA in healthy donors. Method: immunoSEQ multiplex PCR; TCRdb's copy keeps in-frame clones and lacks some. This table has 150,000 to 200,000 clones, about 81% appearing once. Sequencing was performed on PBMCs. These receptors originate from a woman in her 30s in good health and CMV-seronegative.

The chain employs TRBV11-2 and TRBJ1-5; D call uncertain. Germline loops: CDR1 SGHAT, CDR2 FQNNGV. Trimming stripped 0 bases from V and 9 bases from J, with 9 bases between. There are 13 residues in the CDR3. As DNA, the CDR3 is TGTGCCAGCAGCTTAGAGCGTTACAGGCCCCAGCATTTT. Translating it yields CASSLERYRPQHF.

V usage is TRBV6-5 and J usage is TRBJ2-1, with 8 positions matching TRBD1. Per germline, CDR1 MNHEY and CDR2 SVGAGI. The CDR3 has 13 residues. Trimming at V came to 6 bases and at J to 7 bases, leaving 5 bases not matched to a gene. CDR3 nucleotide sequence: TGTGCCAGCAGCAGGGGGCGCGGGAATGAGCAGTTCTTC. Protein sequence: CASSRGRGNEQFF.

V and J are TRBV11-2 and TRBJ1-5; D is unresolved. V lost 1 base and J 0 bases, leaving 7 bases between the germline ends. Germline-derived CDR1 and CDR2 are SGHAT and FQNNGV. The CDR3 consists of 15 residues. The CDR3 reads CASSLGAHSNQPQHF. The CDR3 DNA reads TGTGCCAGCAGCTTAGGAGCCCATAGCAATCAGCCCCAGCATTTT.

V gene TRBV7-6 combines with J gene TRBJ2-5; 8 bases fit TRBD2. CDR1 and CDR2 from the germline V gene are SGHVS and FNYEAQ. The CDR3 is 14 residues long. With 5 bases clipped from V and 4 bases from J, the junction kept 6 bases outside the gene matches. The CDR3 DNA reads as TGTGCCAGCAGCCAAGAAGCGGGAGTAGAGACCCAGTACTTC. Amino acids: CASSQEAGVETQYF.

CDR3 bases: TGTGCCAGCTGCTCCCTGCGGGCCCAAGAGACCCAGTACTTC. It yields the protein CASCSLRAQETQYF. This chain connects TRBV6-1 to TRBJ2-5; tentatively, D is TRBD2 (5 bases). Trimming cost V 8 bases and J 1 base, with 14 bases left between them. The length of the CDR3 is 14 residues. Germline V lookup: CDR1 MNHNS, CDR2 SASEGT.

The chain carries TRBV7-9 and TRBJ2-7, with D hard to call. Deletions cut 3 bases from V and 6 bases from J, with 9 bases between. The germline CDR1 and CDR2 sequences are SEHNR and FQNEAQ (reference sequence). This CDR3 comprises 12 residues. The CDR3 spells CASSFLGSEQYF. CDR3 DNA: TGTGCCAGCAGCTTCCTAGGCTCCGAGCAGTACTTC.

CDR3: CASSPPGGRHGYTF. The CDR3 DNA reads TGTGCCAGTAGTCCGCCGGGGGGGCGACATGGCTACACCTTC. The chain uses TRBV19 and TRBJ1-2; TRBD1 might be the D (6 bases). With 5 bases removed from V and 6 bases from J, the gap between germline ends came to 16 bases. Germline V gene lookup returns CDR1 LNHDA and CDR2 SQIVND (reference sequence). This CDR3 is built from 14 residues.

The chain carries TRBV2 and TRBJ2-7; TRBD2 agrees at 11 bases. Unmatched junction bases numbered 1, after V lost 1 base and J lost 2 bases. The germline CDR1 and CDR2 sequences are SNHLY and FYNNEI. The CDR3 has 15 residues. Here the CDR3 DNA reads TGTGCCAGCAGTGAAGAACTAGCGGGAGCCTACGAGCAGTACTTC. Translation gives CASSEELAGAYEQYF.

This sequence joins TRBV9 and TRBJ2-6, with 7 bases identical to TRBD2. Germline values: CDR1 SGDLS, CDR2 YYNGEE. This CDR3 spans 14 amino acids. With V trimmed by 5 bases and J by 8 bases, 7 bases remained unmatched. The CDR3 is CASRREGLTNVLTF. CDR3 DNA sequence: TGTGCCAGCAGAAGGGAGGGATTGACCAACGTCCTGACTTTC.

This rearrangement joins TRBV7-6 to TRBJ2-7; a weak D match, TRBD1 (5 bases). The CDR3 runs to 13 residues. Germline V gene sequence: CDR1 SGHVS, CDR2 FNYEAQ. Trimming stripped 5 bases from V and 0 bases from J, with 8 bases between. The CDR3 DNA reads as TGTGCCAGCAGCCTGGACATCTCCTACGAGCAGTACTTC. This encodes CASSLDISYEQYF.

J is TRBJ2-7 and V is TRBV5-1; a possible D gene is TRBD2 (5 bases). Germline values: CDR1 SGHRS, CDR2 YFSETQ. Trimming left V 0 bases short and J 2 bases short, with 12 bases between. The CDR3 consists of 15 residues. Here the CDR3 reads CASSLDTGNPYEQYF. CDR3 nucleotides: TGCGCCAGCAGCTTGGATACGGGGAACCCCTACGAGCAGTACTTC.

J is TRBJ2-7 and V is TRBV6-1; D gene unclear. CDR1 and CDR2 (germline): MNHNS, SASEGT. V dropped 2 bases and J dropped 3 bases, with 5 bases sitting between them. The CDR3 is made up of 12 amino acids. The CDR3 protein is CASSELFYEQYF. CDR3 bases: TGTGCCAGCAGTGAATTATTCTACGAGCAGTACTTC.

The chain employs TRBV11-1 and TRBJ1-6; D call uncertain. Trimming removed 1 base at V and 4 bases at J, with 5 bases between. Germline V gene lookup returns CDR1 SGHAT and CDR2 FQDESV (reference sequence). This CDR3 spans 14 amino acids. In nucleotides, the CDR3 is TGTGCCAGCAGCTTAGAGCCTTATAATTCACCCCTCCACTTT. Translation: CASSLEPYNSPLHF.

DNA of the CDR3: TGCGCCAGCAGAAACGGGACAGATTATGGCTACACCTTC. This encodes CASRNGTDYGYTF. This chain joins TRBV5-1 and TRBJ1-2; 7 nucleotides match TRBD1. The CDR3 consists of 13 residues. CDR1 and CDR2 (germline): SGHRS, YFSETQ. J lost 5 bases, V lost 5 bases, and 6 bases had no gene match.

This chain joins TRBV10-2 and TRBJ1-5; maybe TRBD1 (6 bases). Trimming took 0 bases from V and 0 from J, leaving 12 bases between them. The CDR3 loop spans 17 amino acids. CDR1 WSHSY and CDR2 SAAADI come from the germline V gene. CDR3 nucleotide sequence: TGCGCCAGCAGTGAGTCCCTCAGGGGTTTTAGCAATCAGCCCCAGCATTTT. It specifies CASSESLRGFSNQPQHF.

This chain joins TRBV27 and TRBJ2-3; D remains ambiguous. Trimming took 5 bases from V and 4 from J, leaving 7 bases between them. This CDR3 is built from 12 residues. Germline V gene data show CDR1 as MNHEY and CDR2 as SMNVEV (reference sequence). The chain's CDR3 is CASSPTSDTQYF. The CDR3 DNA reads as TGTGCCAGCAGTCCTACGTCAGATACGCAGTATTTT.

The rearrangement links TRBV29-1 to TRBJ2-7, with 8 bases that match TRBD1. The CDR3 has 13 residues. The junction had 2 bases not matched to a gene; V was cut back by 4 bases and J by 0 bases. Germline loops: CDR1 SQVTM, CDR2 ANQGSEA. As DNA, the CDR3 is TGCAGCGTTGGAGACAGGGGCTCCTACGAGCAGTACTTC. Translating gives CSVGDRGSYEQYF.

This sequence joins TRBV10-3 and TRBJ2-1; 9 nucleotides agree with TRBD2. Germline V gene sequence: CDR1 ENHRY, CDR2 SYGVKD. The CDR3 has 13 amino acids. Unmatched junction bases numbered 6, after V lost 10 bases and J lost 5 bases. The DNA of the CDR3 is TGTGCCACCGCACTAGCGGGCCACAATGAGCAGTTCTTC. Encoded protein: CATALAGHNEQFF.

CDR3 amino acids: CASSFGWAFGNTIYF. Written as DNA, the CDR3 is TGTGCCAGCAGCTTCGGTTGGGCGTTCGGAAACACCATATATTTT. V gene TRBV5-6 combines with J gene TRBJ1-3; D is ambiguous. V was cut by 2 bases and J by 4 bases, with 13 bases left in between. The CDR3 has 15 residues. Germline lookup yields CDR1 SGHDT and CDR2 YYEEEE. Complete variable domain (other parts from reference TRBV5-6 and TRBJ1-3): DAGVTQSPTHLIKTRGQQVTLRCSPKSGHDTVSWYQQALGQGPQFIFQYYEEEERQRGNFPDRFSGHQFPNYSSELNVNALLLGDSALYLCASSFGWAFGNTIYFGEGSWLTVV.

This clone has just a few counts. A single base separates this from a much larger clone, so it may be a read error. The chain joins TRBV13 to TRBJ2-7, with 8 bases fitting TRBD1. Looked up from germline, CDR1 is PRHDT and CDR2 is FYEKMQ (reference sequence). V gave up 5 bases and J gave up 4 bases; unmatched junction bases: 1. The CDR3 covers 12 residues. In nucleotides, the CDR3 is TGTGCCAGCAGCCGGGACAGGTACGAGCAGTACTTC. This translates into CASSRDRYEQYF.

The J gene is TRBJ2-6, the V gene TRBV25-1, with a weak D call TRBD2 (6 bases). In germline, CDR1 is MGHDK, CDR2 SYGVNS. This CDR3 comprises 17 residues. With 2 bases removed from V and 0 bases from J, the gap between germline ends came to 11 bases. DNA for the CDR3: TGTGCCAGCAGTGAAGTCGGAGGGACCTCTGGGGCCAACGTCCTGACTTTC. Residues: CASSEVGGTSGANVLTF.

The chain recombines TRBV5-1 with TRBJ1-1; a possible D gene is TRBD1 (5 bases). V gave up 3 bases and J gave up 1 base, with 10 bases separating them. Per germline, CDR1 SGHRS and CDR2 YFSETQ. The CDR3 length is 14 residues. This CDR3 reads CASSWSGGNTEAFF. CDR3 coding DNA: TGCGCCAGCAGCTGGTCCGGGGGGAACACTGAAGCTTTCTTT. Variable domain in full (rest from reference TRBV5-1 and TRBJ1-1): KAGVTQTPRYLIKTRGQQVTLSCSPISGHRSVSWYQQTPGQGLQFLFEYFSETQRNKGNFPGRFSGRQFSNSRSEMNVSTLELGDSALYLCASSWSGGNTEAFFGQGTRLTVV.

The chain uses TRBV5-1 and TRBJ2-6; D gene ambiguous. The CDR3 sequence is 16 residues long. Germline V gene data show CDR1 as SGHRS and CDR2 as YFSETQ. V was cut by 2 bases and J by 4 bases, with 13 bases left in between. The CDR3 loop is CASSFEVSSGANVLTF. Written as DNA, the CDR3 is TGCGCCAGCAGCTTTGAGGTTTCCTCCGGGGCCAACGTCCTGACTTTC.

This chain joins TRBV7-9 and TRBJ1-2; TRBD1 is a possible D gene (5 bases). The CDR3 totals 13 residues. Germline loops: CDR1 SEHNR, CDR2 FQNEAQ (reference sequence). V lost 3 bases and J lost 7, with 12 bases in between. For the CDR3, the DNA is TGTGCCAGCAGCTTTCAGGGAGGTCGTGGCTACACCTTC. Its protein is CASSFQGGRGYTF.

The V call is TRBV6-1, the J call TRBJ2-2; D perhaps matches TRBD1 (6 bases). Deletions cut 6 bases from V and 1 base from J, with 12 bases between. The CDR3 has 15 amino acids. Germline V gene sequence: CDR1 MNHNS, CDR2 SASEGT. The CDR3 sequence: CASREPGQNTGELFF. The DNA for the CDR3 is TGTGCCAGCAGAGAGCCGGGACAGAACACCGGGGAGCTGTTTTTT.

The rearrangement uses TRBV9 and TRBJ1-1; 7 bases are shared with TRBD1. The CDR3 extends over 12 amino acids. With 4 bases clipped from V and 7 bases from J, the junction kept 4 bases outside the gene matches. From germline, CDR1 is SGDLS and CDR2 YYNGEE. The CDR3 coding sequence is TGTGCCAGCAGCAGACAGGGCCTTGAAGCTTTCTTT. Its translation: CASSRQGLEAFF. The complete variable domain, with remaining parts taken from reference TRBV9 and TRBJ1-1, reads DSGVTQTPKHLITATGQRVTLRCSPRSGDLSVYWYQQSLDQGLQFLIQYYNGEERAKGNILERFSAQQFPDLHSELNLSSLELGDSALYFCASSRQGLEAFFGQGTRLTVV.

The V and J genes are TRBV5-6 and TRBJ2-6; D not resolved. Germline CDR1 reads SGHDT; CDR2 reads YYEEEE. The V and J ends lost 4 bases and 0 bases respectively, with 11 bases between them. The CDR3 totals 16 residues. The CDR3 nucleotides are TGTGCCAGCAGCCCCTCTCTTAGCTCTGGGGCCAACGTCCTGACTTTC. Encoded protein: CASSPSLSSGANVLTF.

V is TRBV5-1 and J is TRBJ1-4; D gene ambiguous. Per the germline V gene, CDR1 is SGHRS and CDR2 is YFSETQ. This CDR3 has 13 amino acids. Trimming shortened V by 5 bases and J by 5 bases, and 10 bases separated the two germline ends. The CDR3 DNA reads TGCGCCAGCAGAGCCTCGGGGAATGAAAAACTGTTTTTT. Amino acids: CASRASGNEKLFF.

This clone came up a few times. The rearrangement links TRBV29-1 to TRBJ1-1, with D uncertain. Trimming left V 7 bases short and J 5 bases short, with 2 bases between. Looked up from germline, CDR1 is SQVTM and CDR2 is ANQGSEA. The CDR3 sequence is 8 residues long. CDR3 protein: CSATEAFF. The DNA of the CDR3 is TGCAGCGCAACTGAAGCTTTCTTT.

The chain uses TRBV5-1 and TRBJ2-5; 7 bases are a match to TRBD2. Germline CDR1 is SGHRS and CDR2 is YFSETQ. Trimming removed 4 bases from V and 1 base from J; junction bases left unmatched: 7. The CDR3 totals 15 residues. The CDR3, as DNA: TGCGCCAGCAGCCCCCTAGCGGTTTCCCAAGAGACCCAGTACTTC. Its translation: CASSPLAVSQETQYF.

V gene TRBV11-2 combines with J gene TRBJ2-6; TRBD1 is a possible D gene (6 bases). The V and J ends lost 2 bases and 0 bases respectively, with 17 bases between them. CDR1 and CDR2 (germline): SGHAT, FQNNGV. The length of the CDR3 is 19 residues. The CDR3 DNA sequence: TGTGCCAGCAGCTTACGCAGGGGTGCCACTGACTCTGGGGCCAACGTCCTGACTTTC. Translation: CASSLRRGATDSGANVLTF.

CDR3 in amino acids: CASSLERGYYEQYF. The CDR3 DNA reads TGTGCCAGCAGCTTAGAGCGGGGGTACTACGAGCAGTACTTC. The rearrangement joins TRBV7-9 to TRBJ2-7, with 8 bases aligning to TRBD2. Per germline, CDR1 SEHNR and CDR2 FQNEAQ (reference sequence). V gave up 1 base and J gave up 3 bases; unmatched junction bases: 2. The CDR3 runs 14 residues.